This T cell receptor (beta chain) stems from a study of blood T cell repertoires in COVID-19. At the level of the study: Some COVID-19 samples were acute and others convalescent; all came from the United States, Italy and Spain.

Clones were read by immunoSEQ multiplex PCR, and TCRdb kept only the in-frame ones, dropping some. The sample has under 200,000 clones, about 84% seen once. Residents of under 25 US areas, aged roughly 18 to 90 years, made up the participants. The V gene lost 5 bases and the J gene lost 7 bases, with 8 bases spanning the gap. This CDR3 comprises 12 residues. Germline CDR1 and CDR2: SGHTA and FQGTGA. This chain links TRBV7-3 with TRBJ2-2; the D is unclear. The sequence derives from a middle-aged man with acute COVID-19. The sample was PBMCs or T cells enriched from blood (not recorded which). The CDR3 region is CASSPSSGELFF. The CDR3 DNA is TGTGCCAGCAGCCCATCGAGCGGGGAGCTGTTTTTT.